Detailed here is one T cell receptor beta chain. Its antigen is not identified. The sample belongs to a study of monozygotic twins with inflammatory bowel disease. General study points: IBD patients had lower TCRbeta diversity (inverse Simpson) than healthy co-twins.

Following a re-call of the 5' RACE reads, TCRdb has one entry per CDR3 protein and lacks DNA. In total, the table holds some 440,000 distinct CDR3 sequences. The receptor was derived from a human donor with ulcerative colitis or Crohn's disease, or a healthy co-twin of an affected twin (not recorded which). Sample: blood.

This CDR3 is CASTPNPGGTEAFF. The chain employs TRBV5-1 and TRBJ1-1; as DNA is missing, the TRBD1 call by TCRdb cannot be tested. Looked up from germline, CDR1 is SGHRS and CDR2 is YFSETQ. The CDR3 contains 14 residues.